The clone carrying this T cell receptor beta chain was picked up many times. The antigen is undetermined. In patients chosen for sequencing, flow cytometry had shown CD8+CD57+ cell expansion. At the time of blood sampling, patients had not yet received any therapy. Genomic DNA was employed as the template in profiling TCR beta VDJ and CDR3. TCRdb passed the reads through MiXCR, listing each CDR3 protein once. The sample holds around 430,000 distinct CDR3 sequences, approximately 32% seen once. The source of the sample is a study of CD8+CD57+ T cells in acquired aplastic anemia. Study background: DNA from sorted CD4+ and CD8+ cells averaged around 3 ug.

Study-level points and caveats: Patient and control CD8+ Simpson's diversity was not significantly different.

The V segment lost 10 bases and the J segment 5 bases; nucleotides outside the gene matches: 14. Germline V CDR1 and CDR2: ENHRY, SYGVKD. The CDR3 contains 15 residues. This receptor was identified in a human donor with aplastic anemia. The chain couples TRBV10-3 to TRBJ1-2; 9 bases align to TRBD1. Sequencing was carried out using sorted CD4+, CD8+, or CD8+CD57+ T cells (not recorded which) from PBMCs. CDR3 in DNA: TGTGCCACTGTACCGGGACAGGGACAAACTTATGGCTACACCTTC. It translates to CATVPGQGQTYGYTF.